This paragraph covers one T cell receptor (beta chain) sequence. Its matching antigen is unknown. The entry originates in a study of T cell responses to AZD1222 COVID-19 vaccine. Study-level findings and limits: Two AZD1222 doses significantly raised spike-specific TCR breadth and depth over controls. Reports say nearly half of spike-specific TCRs go after unmutated variant regions.

TCRdb keeps only in-frame clones here, not all; method: immunoSEQ multiplex PCR. Of fewer than 130,000 clones listed, about four fifths were seen once; the top ten hold about 4.5%. This CDR3 comprises 13 residues. V dropped 6 bases and J dropped 6; count of bases not matched to a gene: 3. Germline-derived CDR1 and CDR2 are SGHTA and FQGNSA. This specimen was peripheral blood, taken on day 0 of AZD1222 vaccination. The TCR sequence derives from an adult in good health. V and J are TRBV7-2 and TRBJ2-2; 8 positions agree with TRBD2. This chain's CDR3 is CASSPRGAGELFF. The CDR3, as DNA: TGTGCCAGCAGTCCGCGGGGGGCCGGGGAGCTGTTTTTT.